The clone carrying this TCR beta chain was counted a few times. The target antigen is unknown. There are 12 residues in the CDR3. Germline CDR1 and CDR2: WNHNN and SYGVQD (reference sequence). The sample comes from a study of blood T cells in healthy people across ages. As for the study in general: About one barcoded beta molecule was captured per two T cells (by template switching). Study outcomes and limitations: Getting older went along with TCR beta diversity per million T cells dropping roughly linearly.

A second PCR, run for about 6 to 11 cycles, used a sample-barcoded 5' primer plus a J-beta primer mix. Tagging of each cDNA molecule was performed by a template-switch adaptor with 12 random nucleotides. MiXCR, applied by TCRdb to the 5' RACE reads, yields one record per CDR3 protein. Of about 730,000 distinct CDR3 sequences listed, approximately 43% are singletons. Total RNA, at least 5.5 micrograms per sample, came from PBMCs. The sequence derives from a woman in her sixties or seventies in good health. The chain uses TRBV10-1 and TRBJ2-1; unclear D gene. The J call may not be correct, given that the DNA end is closer to TRBJ2-7. The specimen sequenced was blood. The CDR3: CASSADGNEQYF. DNA for the CDR3: TGCGCCAGCAGTGCGGACGGCAATGAGCAGTACTTC.